Listed below are T cell receptor beta chains from one sample, sequenced in a study of cytomegalovirus exposure and HLA in healthy donors. Assay used: immunoSEQ multiplex PCR; TCRdb lists only in-frame clones, some missing. The repertoire holds around 150,000 clones, more than 75% seen once, with under 3% in the top ten. Sequencing input: PBMCs. All receptors derive from a man in his late teens or twenties in good health and CMV-seronegative. The CDR3 runs from the conserved cysteine through the conserved F or W. D genes are given only for firm matches. Size values are once, few and many counts, or a class for expanded clones, and some rows have none.

TRBV27	TRBD2	TRBJ2-7	NA	TGTGCCAGCAGTTTCAACGGGAGGGCCCCCGAGCAGTACTTC	CASSFNGRAPEQYF
TRBV28	TRBD2	TRBJ2-7	NA	TGTGCCAGCACCAATGGACTAGCGGGAGACCTGGGCTACGAGCAGTACTTC	CASTNGLAGDLGYEQYF
TRBV7-2	NA	TRBJ1-2	NA	TGTGCCAGCAGCTTAGCCTCCGGTTGGGCTTCGAGCTATGGCTACACCTTC	CASSLASGWASSYGYTF
TRBV6-1	TRBD1	TRBJ2-5	NA	TGTGCCAGCACCCCGGGACAGCAAGAGACCCAGTACTTC	CASTPGQQETQYF
TRBV10-1	NA	TRBJ2-7	NA	TGCGCCAGCAGTGACGCTCAGGACTCCTACGAGCAGTACTTC	CASSDAQDSYEQYF
TRBV7-9	NA	TRBJ1-3	NA	TGTGCCACCATTACAGGGTTTGGAAACACCATATATTTT	CATITGFGNTIYF
TRBV11-2	TRBD1	TRBJ1-1	NA	TGTGCCAGCAGCTTAGAGGCAGGGGGGAAGGGTGAAGCTTTCTTT	CASSLEAGGKGEAFF
TRBV7-6	NA	TRBJ2-3	NA	TGTGCCAGCGGGGCGCCCCTCCCAGATACGCAGTATTTT	CASGAPLPDTQYF
TRBV28	TRBD1	TRBJ1-4	NA	TGTGCCAGCAGCCCTACCAGGGGGACGTCGTTCGAGAAACTGTTTTTT	CASSPTRGTSFEKLFF
TRBV2	TRBD2	TRBJ2-7	NA	TGTGCCAGCAGTGAAGGTAGTGGGACTAGGACGTACGAGCAGTACTTC	CASSEGSGTRTYEQYF
TRBV7-9	NA	TRBJ1-4	NA	TGTGCCAGCAGCTATGGCCCTACTAATGATGAAAAACTGTTTTTT	CASSYGPTNDEKLFF
TRBV19	NA	TRBJ2-7	NA	TGTGCCAGTAGTCCTAGTGGGGGCCAAACCTACGAGCAGTACTTC	CASSPSGGQTYEQYF
TRBV11-2	NA	TRBJ2-7	NA	TGTGCCAGCAGCCCCGTGAAGGGGGTACTTCCCTACGAGCAGTACTTC	CASSPVKGVLPYEQYF
TRBV6-5	NA	TRBJ2-7	once	TGTGCCAGCAAGCTAAGCGGCCAACTCCCCTACGAGCAGTACTTC	CASKLSGQLPYEQYF
TRBV9	TRBD1	TRBJ1-1	NA	TGTGCCAGCAGCGTGGCTCAGGGGGCGGACACTGAAGCTTTCTTT	CASSVAQGADTEAFF
TRBV7-9	TRBD1	TRBJ1-4	NA	TGTGCCAGCAGCGAGGACAGGGCAAACGCGGAACTGTTTTTT	CASSEDRANAELFF
TRBV5-4	NA	TRBJ2-7	NA	TGTGCCAGCAGCCCGGACAGAGAGCAATCCTACGAGCAGTACTTC	CASSPDREQSYEQYF
TRBV7-2	TRBD2	TRBJ2-2	NA	TGTGCCAGCAGCTTAGCAATCGGGCAGCTAGCGCGGGAGTTCACCGGGGAGCTGTTTTTT	CASSLAIGQLAREFTGELFF
TRBV10-2	NA	TRBJ2-3	once	TGCGCCAGCAGTGAATCAGTGTCGACGCAGTATTTT	CASSESVSTQYF
TRBV15	NA	TRBJ2-7	NA	TGTGCCACCAGCAGAGACCCTGGGGAGGACGAGCAGTACTTC	CATSRDPGEDEQYF
TRBV2	NA	TRBJ2-1	NA	TGTGCCAGCATTAACCGGGACAAAGGATGGGGGCATTTGGATGAGCAGTTCTTC	CASINRDKGWGHLDEQFF
TRBV5-1	NA	TRBJ2-2	NA	TGCGCCAGCAGCTCCGGAGGGGAAGGGGTCCGGGAGCTGTTTTTT	CASSSGGEGVRELFF
TRBV29-1	NA	TRBJ2-4	NA	TGCAGCGTTGGTATGGACAGTTCCCTTAAAGCCAAAAACATTCAGTACTTC	CSVGMDSSLKAKNIQYF
TRBV23-1	NA	TRBJ1-6	NA	TGCGCCAGCAATGGCAGGCGTCAGACTATCGGGGATTATAATTCACCCCTCCACTTT	CASNGRRQTIGDYNSPLHF
TRBV5-1	NA	TRBJ1-1	NA	TGCGCCAGCAGCTCTACAGGGTCGAACACTGAAGCTTTCTTT	CASSSTGSNTEAFF
TRBV28	TRBD1	TRBJ1-5	NA	TGTGCCAGCAGAACCGACAGGGGTTTAAGGAATCAGCCCCAGCATTTT	CASRTDRGLRNQPQHF
TRBV7-6	TRBD2	TRBJ2-1	NA	TGTGCCAGCAGCTTATCCCCGCTGGCGGGAGGGGGCCATGAGCAGTTCTTC	CASSLSPLAGGGHEQFF
TRBV7-9	NA	TRBJ1-4	few	TGTGCCAGCAGCTTAAAGCAGGGGAATGAAAAACTGTTTTTT	CASSLKQGNEKLFF
TRBV5-1	TRBD2	TRBJ2-7	once	TGCGCCAGCAGCTTCGGGACTAGCGGGAGTTTCATCTACGAGCAGTACTTC	CASSFGTSGSFIYEQYF
TRBV14	TRBD1	TRBJ1-2	NA	TGTGCCAGCAGCCGGGACAGCGGCTATGGCTACACCTTC	CASSRDSGYGYTF
TRBV25-1	NA	TRBJ1-1	NA	TGTGCCAGCTACGACAGGTTTGACACTGAAGCTTTCTTT	CASYDRFDTEAFF
TRBV5-1	NA	TRBJ2-1	NA	TGCGCCAGCAGCTCGACAGTGAAGAATGAGCAGTTCTTC	CASSSTVKNEQFF
TRBV10-1	NA	TRBJ2-2	NA	TGCGCCAGCAGTGCCGGGATTGATACCGGGGAGCTGTTTTTT	CASSAGIDTGELFF
TRBV19	TRBD1	TRBJ2-5	NA	TGTGCCAGTAGCCACCGACAGGGGGGAGAGACCCAGTACTTC	CASSHRQGGETQYF
TRBV28	TRBD1	TRBJ1-1	once	TGTGCCAGCAGGTGGACAGGATTTAGTCCGGGCACTGAAGCTTTCTTT	CASRWTGFSPGTEAFF
TRBV4-2	NA	TRBJ2-2	NA	TGTGCCAGCAGCCCGGACAGTGGGAACACCGGGGAGCTGTTTTTT	CASSPDSGNTGELFF
TRBV11-2	TRBD2	TRBJ2-3	NA	TGTGCCAGCAGCTCCCGGGGACTAGCGGGAGTAAGAGATACGCAGTATTTT	CASSSRGLAGVRDTQYF
TRBV19	TRBD1	TRBJ1-5	NA	TGTGCCAGTAACGAGCCCAGGGGGAGTGATCAGCCCCAGCATTTT	CASNEPRGSDQPQHF
TRBV19	TRBD1	TRBJ1-1	NA	TGTGCCAGTAGTATGACAGGGTACACTGAAGCTTTCTTT	CASSMTGYTEAFF
TRBV4-3	TRBD1	TRBJ1-2	NA	TGCGCCAGCAGCCAACCGGGACAGGGGGAGATCTATGGCTACACCTTC	CASSQPGQGEIYGYTF
TRBV4-3	NA	TRBJ2-7	NA	TGCGCCAGCAGCCAGGTAGAGGGATCTCTCCACGAGCAGTACTTC	CASSQVEGSLHEQYF
TRBV28	TRBD2	TRBJ2-3	NA	TGTGCCAGCAGTTTATATTCCGGTAGCGGGGGCGATACGCAGTATTTT	CASSLYSGSGGDTQYF
TRBV5-4	TRBD2	TRBJ2-1	NA	TGTGCCAGCAGCCCCCGGACTAGCGGGGGCCCCGACAATGAGCAGTTCTTC	CASSPRTSGGPDNEQFF
TRBV30	NA	TRBJ1-5	NA	TGTGCCTGGACCCGCGGGACCTCGGATAGCAATCAGCCCCAGCATTTT	CAWTRGTSDSNQPQHF
TRBV4-1	NA	TRBJ1-1	NA	TGCGCCAGCAGCCAGAACTTCGGACAGTCGAACACTGAAGCTTTCTTT	CASSQNFGQSNTEAFF
TRBV7-2	TRBD2	TRBJ2-1	NA	TGTGCCAGCAGCTGGCAACGCGGGGGAGAGCAGTTCTTC	CASSWQRGGEQFF
TRBV10-1	NA	TRBJ1-2	NA	TGCGCCAGCAGTGAACAGGAAAACTATGGCTACACCTTC	CASSEQENYGYTF
TRBV2	TRBD1	TRBJ2-2	NA	TGTGCCAGCAGTGAGCAGGGGGCAGGCACCGGGGAGCTGTTTTTT	CASSEQGAGTGELFF
TRBV6-5	TRBD1	TRBJ2-1	few	TGTGCCAGCAGTCCGACAGGGGGCTCCTACAATGAGCAGTTCTTC	CASSPTGGSYNEQFF
TRBV10-1	NA	TRBJ2-3	NA	TGCGCCAGCAGTGAGTCCTCAACCACTGCCCGTACGCAGTATTTT	CASSESSTTARTQYF
TRBV4-3	NA	TRBJ1-1	NA	TGCGCCAGCAGCCAAGATGGTACAGGGACGAACACTGAAGCTTTCTTT	CASSQDGTGTNTEAFF
TRBV5-1	TRBD1	TRBJ1-3	NA	TGCGCCAGCAGCTTGATCGCAGGGGGCGGTGGTGGAAACACCATATATTTT	CASSLIAGGGGGNTIYF
TRBV6-5	TRBD1	TRBJ1-3	NA	TGTGCCAGCAGTTCATACAGGGGACCCTCTGGAAACACCATATATTTT	CASSSYRGPSGNTIYF
TRBV5-1	NA	TRBJ1-1	NA	TGCGCCAGCAGCGACCCGACAGCTAACACTGAAGCTTTCTTT	CASSDPTANTEAFF
TRBV11-2	TRBD1	TRBJ1-5	NA	TGTGCCAGCAGCTTCCCGGGACCGGGACAGCTTAATCAGCCCCAGCATTTT	CASSFPGPGQLNQPQHF
TRBV2	NA	TRBJ2-7	NA	TGTGCCAGCAGTGAACGGGGACTCTACGAGCAGTACTTC	CASSERGLYEQYF
TRBV6-5	NA	TRBJ2-2	once	TGTGCCAGCAGTTACTTTGCGTTGCTGACCGGGGAGCTGTTTTTT	CASSYFALLTGELFF
TRBV2	TRBD2	TRBJ2-7	few	TGTGCCAGCAGAACTAGCGGGCCCCCCTACGAGCAGTACTTC	CASRTSGPPYEQYF